This T cell receptor (beta chain) was identified in a study of control samples from healthy donors and cancer patients. The CDR3 covers 14 residues. V lost 0 bases and J lost 7, with 13 bases in between. Looked up from germline, CDR1 is SEHNR and CDR2 is FQNEAQ (reference sequence). Clones were read by immunoSEQ multiplex PCR, and TCRdb kept only the in-frame ones, dropping some. The table lists around 100,000 clones, roughly 91% of them singletons. This clone was counted a single time. The TCR was taken from a man aged 60 to 69 with lung cancer. The sequenced material came from PBMCs. This chain connects TRBV7-9 to TRBJ2-7, with D tentatively TRBD2 (6 bases). DNA of the CDR3: TGTGCCAGCAGCTTAGCGGGGACTTTCGGGGAGCAGTACGTC. Translated, it gives CASSLAGTFGEQYV.